The 20 T cell receptor beta chains below were found in one sample sequenced in a study of cytomegalovirus exposure and HLA in healthy donors. Some clones are missing from TCRdb's copy, which holds only in-frame ones; the method was immunoSEQ multiplex PCR. The table has about 92,000 clones, approximately 93% seen once. Sequencing was carried out using PBMCs. Receptors originate from a woman aged 30 to 39 in good health and CMV-seropositive.

The CDR3 coding sequence is TGTGCCAGCAGTGTGGCGGAAATGAACACTGAAGCTTTCTTT. This encodes CASSVAEMNTEAFF. The chain combines TRBV6-1 with TRBJ1-1, with D uncertain. Trimming shortened V by 4 bases and J by 0 bases, and 9 bases separated the two germline ends. Germline loops: CDR1 MNHNS, CDR2 SASEGT. The CDR3 consists of 14 residues.

V is TRBV29-1 and J is TRBJ2-3, with 11 bases aligning to TRBD1. The CDR3 length is 14 residues. V shed 4 bases and J 6 bases; nucleotides not matched to a gene: 6. Germline CDR1 SQVTM, CDR2 ANQGSEA. CDR3 sequence: CSVAGQGAADTQYF. Written as DNA, the CDR3 is TGCAGCGTTGCCGGACAGGGGGCCGCGGATACGCAGTATTTT.

The J gene is TRBJ1-2, the V gene TRBV7-2, with a possible D match to TRBD1 (5 bases). The V end lost 1 base, the J end lost 8 bases, and 11 bases lay between the germline ends. CDR1 SGHTA and CDR2 FQGNSA come from the germline V gene. This CDR3 contains 13 residues. The CDR3 DNA sequence: TGTGCCAGCAGCTTAGTTCCGGGGGAAGGCTACACCTTC. Translated, it gives CASSLVPGEGYTF.

The J gene is TRBJ1-1, the V gene TRBV18; D may be TRBD1 (6 bases). Deletions cut 5 bases from V and 3 bases from J, with 13 bases between. Looked up from germline, CDR1 is KGHSH and CDR2 is LQKENI. The CDR3 consists of 14 residues. CDR3 sequence: CASSTTGWDTEAFF. The CDR3 DNA follows: TGTGCCAGCTCAACCACAGGGTGGGACACTGAAGCTTTCTTT.

CDR3 region: CAISKGLAGVTSSYEQYF. The CDR3 DNA reads as TGTGCCATCAGTAAGGGACTAGCGGGAGTTACCAGCTCCTACGAGCAGTACTTC. The chain links TRBV10-3 to TRBJ2-7; 14 bases agree with TRBD2. V shed 5 bases, J shed 0 bases, and the junction held 9 bases outside the gene matches. The CDR3 sequence is 18 residues long. CDR1 is ENHRY and CDR2 is SYGVKD in the germline V gene.

This clone was seen ten or more times. The chain recombines TRBV4-3 with TRBJ1-2, with 9 bases matching TRBD1. Germline CDR1 and CDR2: LGHNA and YSLEER. The junction had 4 bases not matched to a gene; V was cut back by 0 bases and J by 2 bases. The CDR3 is 16 residues long. CDR3 residues: CASSQDLGTGNYGYTF. CDR3 DNA sequence: TGCGCCAGCAGCCAAGATCTTGGGACAGGGAACTATGGCTACACCTTC.

V is TRBV6-1 and J is TRBJ2-7; D possibly corresponds to TRBD1 (5 bases). Germline CDR1 and CDR2: MNHNS and SASEGT. This CDR3 has 15 amino acids. V lost 2 bases to trimming and J lost 3 bases, with 14 bases between them. Here the CDR3 DNA reads TGTGCCAGCAGTGAACGGGCAACAGGTATCTACGAGCAGTACTTC. This gives the protein CASSERATGIYEQYF.

The V call is TRBV29-1, the J call TRBJ2-3; 9 bases are a match to TRBD2. The trim removed 5 bases at V and 6 bases at J, leaving 9 bases unmatched. From germline, CDR1 is SQVTM and CDR2 ANQGSEA. This CDR3 region has 14 residues. DNA for the CDR3: TGCAGCGTTCGACCCGCGGGAGGGCGCGATACGCAGTATTTT. Protein: CSVRPAGGRDTQYF.

The chain links TRBV18 to TRBJ1-5, with D perhaps matching TRBD1 (6 bases). This CDR3 has 15 amino acids. Germline CDR1 and CDR2: KGHSH and LQKENI. V was cut by 4 bases and J by 1 base, with 11 bases left in between. CDR3 sequence reads: CASSRGGPSNQPQHF. Written as DNA, the CDR3 is TGTGCCAGCTCACGCGGGGGCCCCAGCAATCAGCCCCAGCATTTT.

The chain uses TRBV7-8 and TRBJ2-1; perhaps TRBD2 as D (5 bases). The CDR3 consists of 14 residues. Trimming removed 0 bases at V and 10 bases at J, with 13 bases between. Germline V lookup: CDR1 SGHVS, CDR2 FQNEAQ. CDR3 nucleotide sequence: TGTGCCAGCAGCTTAGCCACTAGTTTTCAAGAGCAGTTCTTC. Its translation is CASSLATSFQEQFF.

The chain has TRBV5-1 and TRBJ2-1; 13 bases agree with TRBD2. Germline V gene sequence: CDR1 SGHRS, CDR2 YFSETQ. V lost 5 bases to trimming and J lost 10 bases; unmatched junction nucleotides: 12. The CDR3 contains 16 residues. CDR3 sequence: CASSRAGTSGTPEQFF. The DNA for the CDR3 is TGCGCCAGCAGTCGTGCCGGGACTAGCGGGACCCCGGAGCAGTTCTTC.

As concerns this clone: The sample contains more than one DNA sequence encoding this CDR3. J is TRBJ2-7 and V is TRBV27; 10 bases are shared with TRBD1. This CDR3 region has 14 residues. The germline gives CDR1 MNHEY, CDR2 SMNVEV (reference sequence). V was pared by 7 bases and J by 7 bases, with 10 bases of the junction left unmatched. CDR3: CASKPGQGLGEQYF. The DNA of the CDR3 is TGTGCCAGCAAACCGGGACAGGGGTTGGGTGAGCAGTACTTC.

This chain joins TRBV29-1 and TRBJ2-5; D ambiguous. The CDR3 has 10 residues. The germline V gene has CDR1 SQVTM and CDR2 ANQGSEA. The ends were cut back, 2 bases at V and 8 bases at J, with 6 bases in the middle. In nucleotides, the CDR3 is TGCAGCGTTGAAATGGCCACCCAGTACTTC. It codes for CSVEMATQYF. Based on the CDR3 plus reference TRBV29-1 and TRBJ2-5, the full variable domain is SAVISQKPSRDICQRGTSLTIQCQVDSQVTMMFWYRQQPGQSLTLIATANQGSEATYESGFVIDKFPISRPNLTFSTLTVSNMSPEDSSIYLCSVEMATQYFGPGTRLLVL.

V usage is TRBV4-1 and J usage is TRBJ2-1, with unresolved D. The CDR3 is 15 amino acids. The ends were cut back, 0 bases at V and 1 base at J, with 7 bases in the middle. CDR1 and CDR2 from the germline V gene are MGHRA and YSYEKL. Here the CDR3 reads CASSQEKRSYNEQFF. CDR3 DNA: TGCGCCAGCAGCCAAGAGAAGCGATCCTACAATGAGCAGTTCTTC.

The chain links TRBV5-6 to TRBJ1-5; D is perhaps TRBD1 (5 bases). Trimming cost V 3 bases and J 4 bases, with 20 bases left between them. This CDR3 contains 17 residues. CDR1 is SGHDT and CDR2 is YYEEEE in the germline V gene. In DNA, the CDR3 is TGTGCCAGCAGCTGGGGGGGTGGACGGCAGGCTAATCAGCCCCAGCATTTT. Its protein product is CASSWGGGRQANQPQHF.

The chain joins TRBV5-1 to TRBJ2-5; a weak D match, TRBD2 (7 bases). Trimming removed 4 bases from V and 5 bases from J, with 21 bases in between. Germline assignment: CDR1 SGHRS and CDR2 YFSETQ. The CDR3 runs 16 residues. CDR3 DNA sequence: TGCGCCAGCAGCCCGGAATTGAGGGGGGGCGGCGAGACCCAGTACTTC. Protein sequence: CASSPELRGGGETQYF. Using reference TRBV5-1 and TRBJ2-5 for the parts outside the CDR3, the full variable domain is KAGVTQTPRYLIKTRGQQVTLSCSPISGHRSVSWYQQTPGQGLQFLFEYFSETQRNKGNFPGRFSGRQFSNSRSEMNVSTLELGDSALYLCASSPELRGGGETQYFGPGTRLLVL.

V usage is TRBV5-6 and J usage is TRBJ2-1; 7 bases agree with TRBD2. Per the germline V gene, CDR1 is SGHDT and CDR2 is YYEEEE. The CDR3 is 16 residues long. V lost 4 bases to trimming and J lost 0 bases; unmatched junction nucleotides: 7. Here the CDR3 DNA reads TGTGCCAGCAGCGGCTCTAGCGGAGACTCCTACAATGAGCAGTTCTTC. Translating gives CASSGSSGDSYNEQFF.

In DNA, the CDR3 is TGTGCCAGCAGCATCTACGCAAGATCTGGGGCCAACGTCCTGACTTTC. It codes for CASSIYARSGANVLTF. The chain combines TRBV7-6 with TRBJ2-6; D is uncertain. The germline V gene encodes CDR1 SGHVS and CDR2 FNYEAQ. The CDR3 is 16 residues long. Trimming cost V 5 bases and J 1 base, with 12 bases left between them.

The chain combines TRBV19 with TRBJ1-2; a weak D match, TRBD1 (6 bases). The CDR3 extends over 14 amino acids. Germline V gene data show CDR1 as LNHDA and CDR2 as SQIVND (reference sequence). The ends were cut back, 7 bases at V and 7 bases at J, with 19 bases in the middle. The CDR3 DNA reads as TGTGCCAGTACGGGGACACGAGGTATGGGTGGCTACACCTTC. It translates to CASTGTRGMGGYTF.

The rearrangement joins TRBV29-1 to TRBJ2-1, with no clear D. The V and J ends lost 3 bases and 7 bases respectively, with 7 bases between them. Germline V gives CDR1 SQVTM, CDR2 ANQGSEA. The CDR3 is made up of 11 amino acids. In DNA form, the CDR3 reads TGCAGCGTTGAGTCAGTTAATGAGCAGTTCTTC. This gives the protein CSVESVNEQFF.